This record concerns one TCR beta chain sequence. CDR3 size: 17 residues. V shed 2 bases, J shed 1 base, and the junction held 6 bases outside the gene matches. Germline CDR1 is MDHEN and CDR2 is SYDVKM. Per the authors' pipeline: Amplification from reference gene primers served as the basis for estimated nucleated cell counts. TCRdb's copy holds only in-frame clones and misses some; the assay was immunoSEQ multiplex PCR. V, J and clone size are taken as reported in that table, and D and trimming were inferred from the DNA itself. The table has fewer than 200,000 clones, roughly 85% seen once; the top ten hold under 9.5%. The sample belongs to a study of blood T cell repertoires in COVID-19. Looking at the study overall: Some COVID-19 samples were acute and others convalescent; all came from the United States, Italy and Spain. Sources were T cells, B-cell-depleted T cells, or PBMCs; the material itself was cDNA or gDNA.

The chain employs TRBV28 and TRBJ2-1, with 9 bases aligning to TRBD2. Sequencing was done on a sample of peripheral blood. The TCR sequence derives from a man over 45 with active or convalescent COVID-19. The CDR3 bases are TGTGCCAGCAGTTTAGCGGGGGGGGGCGAATCCTACAATGAGCAGTTCTTC. It is translated as CASSLAGGGESYNEQFF.